This entry lists 32 T cell receptor beta chains sequenced from one sample in a study of control samples from healthy donors and cancer patients. Assay: immunoSEQ multiplex PCR; the TCRdb copy retains only in-frame clones and omits some. The table lists around 70,000 clones, around 87% of them singletons. The specimen sequenced was PBMCs. The receptor source for this set is a woman in her fifties or sixties with head and neck cancer.

The chain carries TRBV10-2 and TRBJ1-5; no definite D call. CDR1 and CDR2 from the germline V gene are WSHSY and SAAADI. The CDR3 consists of 14 residues. The V end was cut by 6 bases, the J end by 1 base, with 10 bases between. As DNA, the CDR3 is TGCGCCAGCAGGCCGGAGTGGAGCAATCAGCCCCAGCATTTT. Amino acid sequence: CASRPEWSNQPQHF.

This rearrangement joins TRBV19 to TRBJ1-6; tentative D call: TRBD1 (5 bases). Germline V gene data show CDR1 as LNHDA and CDR2 as SQIVND (reference sequence). The CDR3 runs to 16 residues. V lost 7 bases to trimming and J lost 8 bases, with 21 bases between them. The CDR3 sequence: CASTRGPGADDSPLHF. CDR3 nucleotides: TGTGCCAGTACCCGGGGCCCTGGGGCTGACGATTCACCCCTCCACTTT.

The chain carries TRBV28 and TRBJ2-1; 7 bases map to TRBD1. Per germline, CDR1 MDHEN and CDR2 SYDVKM. The CDR3 length is 17 residues. Trimming removed 3 bases from V and 7 bases from J; junction bases left unmatched: 15. The chain's CDR3 is CASSFEVSQGVGNEQFF. CDR3 bases: TGTGCCAGCAGTTTCGAGGTTAGCCAGGGGGTTGGGAATGAGCAGTTCTTC.

This clone has more than one count but fewer than ten. V is TRBV30 and J is TRBJ1-3; D not certain. Germline CDR1 is GTSNPN and CDR2 is SVGIG (reference sequence). This CDR3 contains 14 residues. V gave up 1 base and J gave up 0 bases, with 7 bases separating them. CDR3 DNA sequence: TGTGCCTGGAGTGAAACTAACTCTGGAAACACCATATATTTT. It translates to CAWSETNSGNTIYF.

The CDR3 region is CASSIARGNQPQHF. As DNA, the CDR3 is TGTGCCAGTAGTATAGCCAGGGGCAATCAGCCCCAGCATTTT. The chain is built from TRBV19 and TRBJ1-5; possibly TRBD1 for D (5 bases). Germline CDR1 and CDR2: LNHDA and SQIVND (reference sequence). CDR3 length equals 14 residues. The V end lost 1 base, the J end lost 2 bases, and 6 bases lay between the germline ends.

This chain connects TRBV10-3 to TRBJ2-3; D might be TRBD1 (5 bases). Germline CDR1 ENHRY, CDR2 SYGVKD. The CDR3 consists of 13 residues. V was cut by 7 bases and J by 0 bases, with 8 bases left in between. The chain's CDR3 is CAITGSSTDTQYF. DNA for the CDR3: TGTGCCATCACAGGGTCTAGCACAGATACGCAGTATTTT.

The CDR3: CASSYEGGTYEQYF. The CDR3 region has the DNA TGTGCCAGCAGTTACGAGGGGGGTACCTACGAGCAGTACTTC. This chain joins TRBV6-2 or TRBV6-3 and TRBJ2-7; D could derive from TRBD1 or TRBD2 (6 bases each). The CDR3 has 14 amino acids. Germline V gene data show CDR1 as MNHEY and CDR2 as SVGEGT. Trimming took 2 bases from V and 2 from J, leaving 10 bases between them.

Comment on this clone: This specimen includes other DNA sequences encoding the same CDR3. This CDR3 is CASSYGQGDEQYF. CDR3 coding DNA: TGTGCCAGCAGTTACGGACAGGGGGACGAGCAGTACTTC. This rearrangement joins TRBV6-5 to TRBJ2-7; 10 bases line up with TRBD1. The CDR3 extends over 13 amino acids. V trimming: 2 bases; J trimming: 5 bases; junction bases outside the gene matches: 0. Germline CDR1 reads MNHEY; CDR2 reads SVGAGI.

The chain combines TRBV6-4 with TRBJ2-5, with 13 positions matching TRBD2. J lost 2 bases, V lost 11 bases, and 5 bases had no gene match. The CDR3 consists of 14 residues. The germline gives CDR1 MRHNA, CDR2 SNTAGT. The CDR3 spells CAPGTSGAQETQYF. CDR3 nucleotide sequence: TGTGCCCCCGGGACTAGCGGGGCACAAGAGACCCAGTACTTC.

The gene calls are TRBV14 and TRBJ1-6, with D hard to call. Germline loops: CDR1 SGHDN, CDR2 FVKESK. This CDR3 region has 14 residues. V was trimmed by 1 base and J by 10 bases, leaving 11 bases between them. Written as DNA, the CDR3 is TGTGCCAGCAGCCAAGTTTCATCTCTGTCACCCCTCCACTTT. This sequence encodes CASSQVSSLSPLHF.

V gene TRBV5-4 combines with J gene TRBJ2-1; possible D gene TRBD2, 5 bases. V lost 4 bases to trimming and J lost 0 bases, with 8 bases between them. The length of the CDR3 is 14 residues. CDR1 and CDR2 from the germline V gene are SGHNT and YYREEE (reference sequence). In DNA form, the CDR3 reads TGTGCCAGCAGCCGGGGAGCCTCCTACAATGAGCAGTTCTTC. Translated: CASSRGASYNEQFF.

This chain joins TRBV6-1 and TRBJ2-3, with 9 bases that match TRBD1. CDR3 length: 16 amino acids. Trimming removed 2 bases from V and 5 bases from J; junction bases left unmatched: 8. Germline CDR1 reads MNHNS; CDR2 reads SASEGT. CDR3 protein: CASSERQGVDRDTQYF. The CDR3 DNA reads as TGTGCCAGCAGTGAAAGACAGGGGGTCGATAGAGATACGCAGTATTTT.

This chain links TRBV5-8 with TRBJ1-4, with TRBD1 as a possible D gene (6 bases). This CDR3 is 16 amino acids long. The germline V gene has CDR1 SGHTS and CDR2 YDEGEE. V lost 5 bases and J 11 bases, leaving 25 bases between the germline ends. CDR3 protein: CASSFWGAQGGLKLFF. CDR3 nucleotides: TGTGCCAGCAGTTTTTGGGGGGCGCAGGGCGGATTGAAACTGTTTTTT.

V gene TRBV13 combines with J gene TRBJ2-3, with a tentative D call TRBD2 (5 bases). Trimming shortened V by 3 bases and J by 0 bases, and 13 bases separated the two germline ends. The CDR3 runs to 16 residues. Germline-derived CDR1 and CDR2 are PRHDT and FYEKMQ (reference sequence). CDR3 sequence: CASSFGEMGSTDTQYF. The CDR3 DNA reads TGTGCCAGCAGCTTCGGGGAGATGGGGAGCACAGATACGCAGTATTTT.

The CDR3 nucleotides read TGTGCCAGCACCAAGCCGGGGGGGCTGGGCGAGCAGTTCTTC. It translates to CASTKPGGLGEQFF. V and J are TRBV6-5 and TRBJ2-1; 8 bases fit TRBD2. The germline gives CDR1 MNHEY, CDR2 SVGAGI. The CDR3 runs to 14 residues. The V segment lost 7 bases and the J segment 10 bases; nucleotides outside the gene matches: 12.

The chain uses TRBV6-1 and TRBJ2-4; TRBD2 agrees at 8 bases. V was pared by 3 bases and J by 8 bases, with 9 bases of the junction left unmatched. The germline gives CDR1 MNHNS, CDR2 SASEGT. The CDR3 runs 15 residues. CDR3 loop: CASSDAGGGRDIQYF. The CDR3 DNA reads as TGTGCCAGCAGTGACGCGGGGGGTGGCCGGGACATTCAGTACTTC.

This chain uses TRBV3-1 (or the pseudogene TRBV3-2) with TRBJ2-2; TRBD1 might be the D (5 bases). This CDR3 region has 15 residues. Germline V gene data show CDR1 as LGHDT and CDR2 as YNNKEL (reference sequence). V was trimmed by 4 bases and J by 5 bases, leaving 14 bases between them. CDR3 bases: TGTGCCAGCAGCCCATATGGGGCAGGGACCGGGGAGCTGTTTTTT. Amino acids: CASSPYGAGTGELFF.

This chain joins TRBV4-1 and TRBJ1-5, with D perhaps matching TRBD1 (5 bases). V lost 4 bases and J lost 2, with 9 bases in between. This CDR3 comprises 14 residues. The germline CDR1 and CDR2 sequences are MGHRA and YSYEKL. The DNA for the CDR3 is TGCGCCAGCAGCCCCCCCAGGGGCAATCAGCCCCAGCATTTT. As protein: CASSPPRGNQPQHF.

The chain's CDR3 is CASSSRGVRSYGYTF. The CDR3 DNA follows: TGTGCCAGCAGTTCCCGCGGGGTGAGGTCCTATGGCTACACCTTC. This chain uses TRBV27 with TRBJ1-2; D gene ambiguous. V was cut by 4 bases and J by 4 bases, with 16 bases left in between. The CDR3 spans 15 residues. Germline-derived CDR1 and CDR2 are MNHEY and SMNVEV (reference sequence).

The genes are TRBV2 and TRBJ1-1; no clear D gene. The V gene's germline CDR1 is SNHLY and CDR2 FYNNEI. The CDR3 has 13 amino acids. V was shortened by 7 bases and J by 3 bases, with 12 bases between the two germline ends. Here the CDR3 DNA reads TGTGCCAGCATCCCGGGAAGGGACACTGAAGCTTTCTTT. It translates to CASIPGRDTEAFF.

The chain combines TRBV7-6 with TRBJ2-3; TRBD2 aligns across 9 bases. This CDR3 is built from 16 residues. Germline V gene lookup returns CDR1 SGHVS and CDR2 FNYEAQ. Losses at the gene ends were 6 bases for V and 4 bases for J; bases not matched to a gene: 11. CDR3 DNA: TGTGCCAGCAGTCGAAATAGCGGGGGCGCCCCAGATACGCAGTATTTT. This encodes CASSRNSGGAPDTQYF.

This chain uses TRBV21-1 with TRBJ1-2; the table's D call TRBD1 went unverified against the DNA. TRBV21-1 is a listed pseudogene. CDR3 size: 13 residues. CDR3 nucleotides: TGTGCCAGCAGGGGACAGACTCTCTATGGCTACACCTTC. Its translation: CASRGQTLYGYTF.

This sequence joins TRBV15 and TRBJ2-7, with unresolved D. Per the germline V gene, CDR1 is LNHNV and CDR2 is YYDKDF (reference sequence). The CDR3 contains 14 residues. The V gene lost 8 bases and the J gene lost 1 base, with 15 bases spanning the gap. The CDR3 is CATGTSATSYEQYF. CDR3 DNA: TGTGCCACCGGCACTTCGGCCACTTCCTACGAGCAGTACTTC.

V gene TRBV30 combines with J gene TRBJ1-2, with a possible D match to TRBD1 (5 bases). The V gene's germline CDR1 is GTSNPN and CDR2 SVGIG (reference sequence). V was trimmed by 5 bases and J by 4 bases, leaving 14 bases between them. The CDR3 has 13 residues. CDR3 residues: CAWRPGRSYGYTF. CDR3 sequence (DNA): TGTGCCTGGCGTCCGGGACGGAGCTATGGCTACACCTTC.

This clone has a handful of counts. This chain links TRBV6-2 or TRBV6-3 with TRBJ1-6; a possible D gene is TRBD1 (6 bases). This CDR3 has 16 residues. Trimming removed 4 bases at V and 4 bases at J, with 14 bases between. Germline-derived CDR1 and CDR2 are MNHEY and SVGEGT. CDR3 sequence: CASSWPLDSYNSPLHF. CDR3 in DNA: TGTGCCAGCAGTTGGCCATTGGACAGTTATAATTCACCCCTCCACTTT.

The chain is built from TRBV6-5 and TRBJ1-2; D remains unclear. The CDR3 loop spans 12 amino acids. Per germline, CDR1 MNHEY and CDR2 SVGAGI. V lost 6 bases and J 4 bases, leaving 9 bases between the germline ends. The CDR3 protein is CASRSTLYGYTF. In DNA form, the CDR3 reads TGTGCCAGCAGGTCAACCCTCTATGGCTACACCTTC.

The V call is TRBV2, the J call TRBJ1-5; D possibly corresponds to TRBD1 (6 bases). Per germline, CDR1 SNHLY and CDR2 FYNNEI. The CDR3 runs to 13 residues. V was clipped by 8 bases and J by 5 bases, with 13 bases between them. In nucleotides, the CDR3 is TGTGCCAGCCGAGAGAACAGGGATCAGCCCCAGCATTTT. The encoded protein is CASRENRDQPQHF.

CDR3 DNA sequence: TGTGCCAGCAGTCCAAACCTGGATGAGCAGTTCTTC. Amino acid sequence: CASSPNLDEQFF. V usage is TRBV28 and J usage is TRBJ2-1, with D unresolved. This CDR3 region has 12 residues. Germline-derived CDR1 and CDR2 are MDHEN and SYDVKM. Trimming left V 5 bases short and J 8 bases short, with 10 bases between.

The chain joins TRBV5-4 to TRBJ2-2; D might be TRBD1 (6 bases). This CDR3 has 13 amino acids. The V end lost 7 bases, the J end lost 4 bases, and 11 bases lay between the germline ends. Germline lookup yields CDR1 SGHNT and CDR2 YYREEE (reference sequence). The CDR3, as DNA: TGTGCCAGCCGCCAGGGGCCCACCGGGGAGCTGTTTTTT. Its protein is CASRQGPTGELFF.

The V gene is TRBV7-6, the J gene TRBJ2-5; 11 bases match TRBD2. The germline V gene encodes CDR1 SGHVS and CDR2 FNYEAQ. There are 15 residues in the CDR3. V was clipped by 7 bases and J by 1 base; unmatched bases: 5. The CDR3 DNA reads TGTGCCAGCACCGCTAGCGGGGGGCGCCAAGAGACCCAGTACTTC. It yields the protein CASTASGGRQETQYF.

This chain connects TRBV5-1 to TRBJ1-3; no firm D call. In germline, CDR1 is SGHRS, CDR2 YFSETQ. This CDR3 contains 15 residues. V was pared by 4 bases and J by 0 bases, with 11 bases between. The chain's CDR3 is CASSPGSYSGNTIYF. CDR3 in DNA: TGCGCCAGCAGCCCCGGGTCATACTCTGGAAACACCATATATTTT.

This clone occurred once. The rearrangement links TRBV12-5 to TRBJ2-2; 16 bases align to TRBD2. Per germline, CDR1 LGHNT and CDR2 FRNRAP. The CDR3 loop spans 23 amino acids. V gave up 0 bases and J gave up 2 bases; unmatched junction bases: 15. The CDR3, as DNA: TGTGCTAGTGGTTTGGTATTAAACTTCCCGGGACTAGCGGGGGGGCCTAACACCGGGGAGCTGTTTTTT. It encodes CASGLVLNFPGLAGGPNTGELFF.